Presented here are 3 T cell receptor beta chains from one specimen sequenced in a study of early T cells in non-severe SARS-CoV-2 infection. TCRdb independently ran MiXCR on the 5' RACE reads; one entry per CDR3 protein. The sample lists about 26,000 distinct CDR3 sequences, 5% to 6.5% occurring once. Sequenced: whole blood. These receptors all come from an adult who was a healthcare worker with PCR-confirmed SARS-CoV-2 infection or an uninfected control (not recorded which).

In DNA form, the CDR3 reads TGTGCCAGCAGTTACACCGGGACGGCTAACTATGGCTACACCTTC. Protein sequence: CASSYTGTANYGYTF. This rearrangement joins TRBV3-1 to TRBJ1-2; D is perhaps TRBD1 (5 bases). Per germline, CDR1 LGHDT and CDR2 YNNKEL (reference sequence). This CDR3 comprises 15 residues. Trimming removed 6 bases at V and 0 bases at J, with 14 bases between. Full variable domain (remainder filled in from reference TRBV3-1 and TRBJ1-2): DTAVSQTPKYLVTQMGNDKSIKCEQNLGHDTMYWYKQDSKKFLKIMFSYNNKELIINETVPNRFSPKSPDKAHLNLHINSLELGDSAVYFCASSYTGTANYGYTFGSGTRLTVV.

This clonotype came up many times. The chain has TRBV2 and TRBJ1-1; 7 bases map to TRBD1. The CDR3 is made up of 13 amino acids. V lost 4 bases and J lost 4; bases outside the gene matches: 3. Germline-derived CDR1 and CDR2 are SNHLY and FYNNEI. CDR3 in amino acids: CASSGQGVTEAFF. The CDR3 region has the DNA TGTGCCAGCAGTGGACAGGGAGTCACTGAAGCTTTCTTT.

CDR3 bases: TGTGCCAGCAGTTTCGGACATCGTAATTCACCCCTCCACTTT. This codes for CASSFGHRNSPLHF. The chain combines TRBV12-3 or TRBV12-4 with TRBJ1-6; D is possibly TRBD1 (5 bases). The length of the CDR3 is 14 residues. Between the trimmed V and J ends, which lost 3 bases and 6 bases, there was a span of 9 bases.